This T cell receptor (beta chain) was observed in a study of blood T cell repertoires in COVID-19. Overall study context: Italy, Spain and the United States were the sources of the convalescent and acute COVID-19 samples.

The CDR3 loop spans 12 amino acids. CDR1 is MDHEN and CDR2 is SYDVKM in the germline V gene. V lost 5 bases, J lost 4 bases, and 6 bases lay in between. Enrolled through a virtual design, the participants were between roughly 18 and 100 years of age and came from approximately 25 US areas. This clone was seen only once. In the original workflow: Amplifying reference gene primers gave estimates of nucleated cell counts. Using immunoSEQ multiplex PCR, the repertoire was profiled, and TCRdb retains in-frame clones only, with some absent. V and J calls and clone size are those listed in that table; D and trimming were worked out from the DNA. The table has more than 200,000 clones, roughly 87% seen once; the top ten hold 10% to 14%.

J is TRBJ2-4 and V is TRBV28; maybe TRBD1 (6 bases). The receptor was isolated from a man aged 25 to 45 who had recovered from COVID-19. The source material was PBMCs or T cells enriched from blood (not recorded which). The CDR3 sequence: CASSTGKNIQYF. The CDR3 DNA sequence: TGTGCCAGCAGTACAGGGAAAAACATTCAGTACTTC.